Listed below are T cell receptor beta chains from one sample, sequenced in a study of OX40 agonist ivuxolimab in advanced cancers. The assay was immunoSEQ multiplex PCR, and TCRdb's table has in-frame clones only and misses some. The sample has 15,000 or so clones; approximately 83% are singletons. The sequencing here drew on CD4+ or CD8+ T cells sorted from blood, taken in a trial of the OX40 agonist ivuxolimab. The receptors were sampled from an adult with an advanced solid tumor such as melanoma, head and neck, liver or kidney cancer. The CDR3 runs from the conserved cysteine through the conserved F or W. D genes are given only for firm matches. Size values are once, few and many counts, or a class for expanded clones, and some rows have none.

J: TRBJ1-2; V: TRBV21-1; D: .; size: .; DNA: TGTGCCAGCAGCAAAGAAGACGGAGGGGCTTCCTATGGCTACACCTTC; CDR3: CASSKEDGGASYGYTF
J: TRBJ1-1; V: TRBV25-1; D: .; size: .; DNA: TGTGCCAGCAGTCCCTTGGCGGTGAACACTGAAGCTTTCTTT; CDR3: CASSPLAVNTEAFF
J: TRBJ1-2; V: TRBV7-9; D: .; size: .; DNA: TGTGCCAGCAGCTTAGGAGATGTCTACACCTTC; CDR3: CASSLGDVYTF
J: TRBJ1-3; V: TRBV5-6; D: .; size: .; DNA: TGTGCCAGCAGCTATGGAGACTCTGGAAACACCATATATTTT; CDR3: CASSYGDSGNTIYF
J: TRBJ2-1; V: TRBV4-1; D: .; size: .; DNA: TGCGCCAGCAGCCCATCGTTTGACGACAACAATGAGCAGTTCTTC; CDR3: CASSPSFDDNNEQFF
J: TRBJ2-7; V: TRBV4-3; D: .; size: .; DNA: TGCGCCAGCAGCCAAGATAATGGGCTAGCCTACGAGCAGTACTTC; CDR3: CASSQDNGLAYEQYF
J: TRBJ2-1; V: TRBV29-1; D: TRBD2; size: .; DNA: TGCAGCGCGGGACTAGCGGGAGTAGAGACTGAGCAGTTCTTC; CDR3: CSAGLAGVETEQFF
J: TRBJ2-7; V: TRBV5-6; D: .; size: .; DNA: TGTGCCAGCAGCAAGACAGTTTACGAGCAGTACTTC; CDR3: CASSKTVYEQYF
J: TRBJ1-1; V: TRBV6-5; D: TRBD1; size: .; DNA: TGTGCCAGCAGTCGACAGGGGATGAACACTGAAGCTTTCTTT; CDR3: CASSRQGMNTEAFF
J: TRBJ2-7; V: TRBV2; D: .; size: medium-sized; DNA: TGTGCCAGCAGTGGGGAGGGGGGGATCTCCTACGAGCAGTACTTC; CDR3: CASSGEGGISYEQYF
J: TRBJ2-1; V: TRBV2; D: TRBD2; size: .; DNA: TGTGCCGGGGGCGTAGCGGGAGAGGGAAGGAATGAGCAGTTCTTC; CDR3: CAGGVAGEGRNEQFF
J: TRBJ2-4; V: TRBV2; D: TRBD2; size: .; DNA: TGTGCCAGCAGTGTCCCCTCGTCCCTTAGACTAGCGGGAGGGAGGGAAAACATTCAGTACTTC; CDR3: CASSVPSSLRLAGGRENIQYF
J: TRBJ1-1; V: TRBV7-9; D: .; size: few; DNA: TGTGCCAGCAGCCAGGGCCCTGGGCGGAGCACTGAAGCTTTCTTT; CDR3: CASSQGPGRSTEAFF
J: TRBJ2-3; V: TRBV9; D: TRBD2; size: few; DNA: TGTGCCAGCAGCACGCCCCGACTAGCCGAGTTGGATACGCAGTATTTT; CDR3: CASSTPRLAELDTQYF
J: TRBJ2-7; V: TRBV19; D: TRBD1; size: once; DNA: TGTGCCAGTAGCGGGACAGGGGGCCAGTACGAGCAGTACTTC; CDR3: CASSGTGGQYEQYF
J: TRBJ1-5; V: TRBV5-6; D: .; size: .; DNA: TGTGCCAGCAGCTTAACAAGCAATCAGCCCCAGCATTTT; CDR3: CASSLTSNQPQHF
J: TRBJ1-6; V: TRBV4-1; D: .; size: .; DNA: TGCGCCAGCAGCCAAGTCGCTACAGGGTCACCCCTCCACTTT; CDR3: CASSQVATGSPLHF
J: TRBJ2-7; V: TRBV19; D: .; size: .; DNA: TGTGCCAGTAGTATGGGCAAGCCTTACGAGCAGTACTTC; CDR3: CASSMGKPYEQYF
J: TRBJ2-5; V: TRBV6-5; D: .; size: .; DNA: TGTGCCAGCACAGGCTCGGGGGCATCGTGGGAGACCCAGTACTTC; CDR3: CASTGSGASWETQYF
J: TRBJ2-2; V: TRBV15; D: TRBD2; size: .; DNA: TGTGCCACCAGCAGCCCTGCTAGCGGGACGGTCGGGGAGCTGTTTTTT; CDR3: CATSSPASGTVGELFF
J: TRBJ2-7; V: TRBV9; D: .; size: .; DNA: TGTGCCAGCAGCGCCAATACAGGGGAGCAGTACTTC; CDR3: CASSANTGEQYF
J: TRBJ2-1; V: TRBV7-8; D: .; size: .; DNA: TGTGCCAGCAGCCCCTTGGGGGGCGTCTACAATGAGCAGTTCTTC; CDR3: CASSPLGGVYNEQFF
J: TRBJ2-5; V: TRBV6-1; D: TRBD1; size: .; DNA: TGTGCCAGCACCTTGGACAGGGGGCAAGAGACCCAGTACTTC; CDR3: CASTLDRGQETQYF
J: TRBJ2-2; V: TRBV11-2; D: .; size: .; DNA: TGTGCCAGCAGGGGGAACACCGGGGAGCTGTTTTTT; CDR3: CASRGNTGELFF
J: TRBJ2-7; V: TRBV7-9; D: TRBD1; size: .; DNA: TGTGCCAGCAGCCCACCGGGACAGAACGAGCAGTACTTC; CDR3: CASSPPGQNEQYF
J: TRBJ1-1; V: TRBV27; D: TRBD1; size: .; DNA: TGTGCCAGCACCGATAGCTGGGACAGGGTGGACATGAACACTGAAGCTTTCTTT; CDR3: CASTDSWDRVDMNTEAFF
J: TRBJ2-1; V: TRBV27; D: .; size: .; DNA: TGTGCCAGCAGTTTATCGGGCAACTACAATGAGCAGTTCTTC; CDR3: CASSLSGNYNEQFF
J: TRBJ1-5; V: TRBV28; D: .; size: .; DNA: TGTGCCAGCAGTCGGCCAGGGGAGACCAATCAGCCCCAGCATTTT; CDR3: CASSRPGETNQPQHF
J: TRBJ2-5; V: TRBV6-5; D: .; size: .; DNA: TGTGCCAGCTCCCATGGTGTGGGATCCCAAGAGACCCAGTACTTC; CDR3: CASSHGVGSQETQYF
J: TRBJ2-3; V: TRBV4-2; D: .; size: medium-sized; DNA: TGTGCCAGCAGCCAAGATGGCACAGATACGCAGTATTTT; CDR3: CASSQDGTDTQYF
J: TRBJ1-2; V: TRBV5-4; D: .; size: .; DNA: TGTGCCAGCAGCTTGACAAAAAACTATGGCTACACCTTC; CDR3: CASSLTKNYGYTF
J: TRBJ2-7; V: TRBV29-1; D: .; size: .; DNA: TGCAGCGTTGAAGGCGGGACCCTCTCCTACGAGCAGTACTTC; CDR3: CSVEGGTLSYEQYF
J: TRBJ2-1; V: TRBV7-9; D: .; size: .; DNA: TGTGCCAGCAGCCCTGGGAACAATGAGCAGTTCTTC; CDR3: CASSPGNNEQFF
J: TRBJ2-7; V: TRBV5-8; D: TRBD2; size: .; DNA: TGTGCCAGCAGCTTGGGAGCGGGAAGTTCCTACGAGCAGTACTTC; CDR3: CASSLGAGSSYEQYF
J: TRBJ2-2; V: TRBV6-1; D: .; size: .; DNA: TGTGCCACCTTGAGAGACACCGGGGAGCTGTTTTTT; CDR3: CATLRDTGELFF
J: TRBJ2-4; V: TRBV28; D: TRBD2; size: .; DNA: TGTGCCAGCAGTCCAATAGCGGGATATGAGGCCAAAAACATTCAGTACTTC; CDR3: CASSPIAGYEAKNIQYF
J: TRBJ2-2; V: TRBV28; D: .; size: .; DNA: TGTGCCAGCAGTTCTCCCGCCGGGGAGCTGTTTTTT; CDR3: CASSSPAGELFF
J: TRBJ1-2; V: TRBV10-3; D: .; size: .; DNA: TGTGCCATCACGGACCCTGACAAGAACTATGGCTACACCTTC; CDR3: CAITDPDKNYGYTF
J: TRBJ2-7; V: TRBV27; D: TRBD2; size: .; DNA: TGTGCCAGCAGTTTATCGGTCGGGAGGTTATCCTACGAGCAGTACTTC; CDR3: CASSLSVGRLSYEQYF
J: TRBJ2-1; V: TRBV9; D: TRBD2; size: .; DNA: TGTGCCAGCAGCCTGACCGGGACTAGTTACTACAATGAGCAGTTCTTC; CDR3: CASSLTGTSYYNEQFF
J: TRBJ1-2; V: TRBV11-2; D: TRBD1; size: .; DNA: TGTGCCAGCAGCGTGGGACAGGGGATTTACTATGGCTACACCTTC; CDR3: CASSVGQGIYYGYTF
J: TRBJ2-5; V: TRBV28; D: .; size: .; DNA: TGTGCCAGCACCGTGCGGCAAGAGACCCAGTACTTC; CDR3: CASTVRQETQYF
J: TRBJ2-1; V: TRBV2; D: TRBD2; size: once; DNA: TGTGCCAGCAATAGCGGGAGGACCTTTCACAATGAGCAGTTCTTC; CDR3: CASNSGRTFHNEQFF
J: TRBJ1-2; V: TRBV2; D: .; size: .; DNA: TGTGCCAGCAGGGAGAGCCTCGGCTACACCTTC; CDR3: CASRESLGYTF
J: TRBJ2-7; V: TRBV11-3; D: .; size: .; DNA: TGTGCCAGCAGCAAACGGACTACCTACGAGCAGTACTTC; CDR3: CASSKRTTYEQYF
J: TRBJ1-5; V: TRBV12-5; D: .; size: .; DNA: TGTGCTAGTGCCCCGGTCGTCAATCAGCCCCAGCATTTT; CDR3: CASAPVVNQPQHF
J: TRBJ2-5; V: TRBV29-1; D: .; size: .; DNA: TGCAGCGTTGAAGGAACGGGGAATGGGGTATGGGAGACCCAGTACTTC; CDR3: CSVEGTGNGVWETQYF
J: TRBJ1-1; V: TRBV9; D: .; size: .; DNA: TGTGCCAGCAGCGTAGGGGGCAGGAACACTGAAGCTTTCTTT; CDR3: CASSVGGRNTEAFF
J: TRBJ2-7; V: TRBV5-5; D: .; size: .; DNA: TGTGCCAGCAGCTTGGAAGGGGGATCCCACGAGCAGTACTTC; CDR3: CASSLEGGSHEQYF
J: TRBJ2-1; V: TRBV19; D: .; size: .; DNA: TGTGCCAGTAGTATAAATGCGGGCTGGGGGGAGCAGTTCTTC; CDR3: CASSINAGWGEQFF
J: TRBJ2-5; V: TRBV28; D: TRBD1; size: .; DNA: TGTGCCAGCAGTTTGGTGGTGGGACAGGGCATCGAGACCCAGTACTTC; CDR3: CASSLVVGQGIETQYF
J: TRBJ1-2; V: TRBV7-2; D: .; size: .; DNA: TGTGCCAGCAGCTCGCCGGGGAACCCCTATGGCTACACCTTC; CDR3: CASSSPGNPYGYTF